Following are 30 T cell receptor beta chains from one sample sequenced in a study of T-cell memory formation after mild COVID-19 (dated by TCRdb to about 2021). Library preparation used 5' RACE. TCRdb lists the instrument as Illumina NovaSeq 6000. Using fastp at Q25 and MiXCR, TCRdb reprocessed the public reads and kept productive beta chains. Rows with one shared CDR3 protein collapse into an entry with the most common genes and DNA. The sample profile shows approximately 300,000 distinct CDR3 sequences; roughly a fifth of them were found once. Together, the top ten hold around 21% of the sample. Material: PBMCs or a T cell subset sorted from them (not recorded which). The receptors shown here come from a young man who had mild COVID-19 (a few samples of this study predate the infection). The sample titles of this study are shuffled in the database, so cell type and time point are left out; the donor was told from shared clones.

This chain joins TRBV20-1 and TRBJ2-7; TRBD2 matches at 9 bases. CDR3 length: 16 residues. Germline CDR1 reads DFQATT; CDR2 reads SNEGSKA (reference sequence). V lost 0 bases to trimming and J lost 7 bases; unmatched junction nucleotides: 13. CDR3 DNA sequence: TGCAGTGCTAGAGACCGCCCTAGCGGGGTCTTAGGGGAGCAGTACGTC. The encoded protein is CSARDRPSGVLGEQYV.

This clonotype has more than one count but fewer than ten. This sequence joins TRBV6-2 or TRBV6-3 and TRBJ1-1, with D perhaps TRBD1 (5 bases). Germline CDR1 MNHEY, CDR2 SVGEGT. The CDR3 has 15 residues. The V end was cut by 7 bases, the J end by 0 bases, with 15 bases between. CDR3 bases: TGTGCCAGCACCAGAATCGGACAAATGAACACTGAAGCTTTCTTT. Protein: CASTRIGQMNTEAFF.

This chain links TRBV6-5 with TRBJ1-5; 7 nucleotides match TRBD1. The CDR3 extends over 14 amino acids. Per the germline V gene, CDR1 is MNHEY and CDR2 is SVGAGI. Losses at the gene ends were 5 bases for V and 6 bases for J; bases not matched to a gene: 7. The CDR3 loop is CASSPRGLTQPQHF. In nucleotides, the CDR3 is TGTGCCAGCAGTCCGAGGGGGCTAACTCAGCCCCAGCATTTT.

This clonotype was seen repeatedly, ten times or more. This chain links TRBV7-9 with TRBJ1-2; D not resolved. Germline loops: CDR1 SEHNR, CDR2 FQNEAQ (reference sequence). The CDR3 covers 12 residues. V gave up 1 base and J gave up 8 bases, with 8 bases separating them. The CDR3 DNA reads as TGTGCCAGCAGCTTAGAAGGGTTGGGCTACACCTTC. Protein product: CASSLEGLGYTF.

This clonotype was seen more than once but under ten times. The chain joins TRBV5-1 to TRBJ1-1; D might be TRBD1 (5 bases). The V gene's germline CDR1 is SGHRS and CDR2 YFSETQ. The V end lost 0 bases, the J end lost 8 bases, and 17 bases lay between the germline ends. The CDR3 runs to 15 residues. The CDR3 bases are TGCGCCAGCAGCTTGGCCCCCGGGGCGCAGAGGGAAGCTTTCTTT. Amino acids: CASSLAPGAQREAFF.

This clonotype has more than one count but fewer than ten. The chain recombines TRBV29-1 with TRBJ1-2; TRBD1 agrees at 12 bases. Looked up from germline, CDR1 is SQVTM and CDR2 is ANQGSEA. CDR3 size: 14 residues. J lost 4 bases, V lost 5 bases, and 5 bases had no gene match. CDR3 sequence (DNA): TGCAGCGTTAGTAGGGACAGGGGGCTCTATGGCTACACCTTC. It translates to CSVSRDRGLYGYTF.

The table lists this clonotype with a few counts. The genes are TRBV12-3 or TRBV12-4 and TRBJ2-7; TRBD1 aligns across 7 bases. This CDR3 contains 13 residues. Germline trimming cut 5 bases from V and 5 bases from J; bases unmatched to any gene: 6. In DNA, the CDR3 is TGTGCCAGCAGTCCGACAGGGTACCACGAGCAGTACGTC. Translating it yields CASSPTGYHEQYV.

This clonotype has only a few counts. The rearrangement joins TRBV7-2 to TRBJ2-1; no firm D call. The ends were cut back, 4 bases at V and 6 bases at J, with 13 bases in the middle. Germline-derived CDR1 and CDR2 are SGHTA and FQGNSA. This CDR3 is 14 amino acids long. The CDR3: CASSSPRSSNEQFF. In DNA form, the CDR3 reads TGTGCCAGCAGCTCGCCTAGGAGTTCCAATGAGCAGTTCTTC. The entire variable domain, with the rest obtained from reference TRBV7-2 and TRBJ2-1, is as follows: GAGVSQSPSNKVTEKGKDVELRCDPISGHTALYWYRQSLGQGLEFLIYFQGNSAPDKSGLPSDRFSAERTGGSVSTLTIQRTQQEDSAVYLCASSSPRSSNEQFFGPGTRLTVL.

This clonotype was counted ten times or more. V is TRBV5-1 and J is TRBJ2-1; 7 positions match TRBD2. Germline trimming cut 0 bases from V and 10 bases from J; bases unmatched to any gene: 1. Germline V gives CDR1 SGHRS, CDR2 YFSETQ. CDR3 length: 12 residues. CDR3 residues: CASSLVSGEQFF. CDR3 nucleotide sequence: TGCGCCAGCAGCTTGGTTAGCGGGGAGCAGTTCTTC. The whole variable domain, filled in from reference TRBV5-1 and TRBJ2-1, reads KAGVTQTPRYLIKTRGQQVTLSCSPISGHRSVSWYQQTPGQGLQFLFEYFSETQRNKGNFPGRFSGRQFSNSRSEMNVSTLELGDSALYLCASSLVSGEQFFGPGTRLTVL.

This clonotype was seen a single time. This chain uses TRBV20-1 with TRBJ1-2; D is perhaps TRBD1 (5 bases). V dropped 3 bases and J dropped 7 bases, with 12 bases sitting between them. The CDR3 consists of 12 residues. CDR1 DFQATT and CDR2 SNEGSKA come from the germline V gene (reference sequence). In nucleotides, the CDR3 is TGCAGTGCTAGCCCCAGGGTTCGTGGCTACACCTTC. As protein: CSASPRVRGYTF.

The V call is TRBV12-3 or TRBV12-4, the J call TRBJ2-1, with TRBD2 as a possible D gene (5 bases). V was trimmed by 8 bases and J by 8 bases, leaving 13 bases between them. There are 12 residues in the CDR3. CDR3 coding DNA: TGTGCCAGCCGACGGGGAGTGGATGAGCAGTTCTTC. It codes for CASRRGVDEQFF.

V is TRBV9 and J is TRBJ1-4, with D unresolved. V lost 2 bases to trimming and J lost 0 bases, with 5 bases between them. Germline lookup yields CDR1 SGDLS and CDR2 YYNGEE. CDR3 size: 14 residues. The CDR3 loop reads CASSVTTTNEKLFF. CDR3 nucleotide sequence: TGTGCCAGCAGCGTCACAACAACTAATGAAAAACTGTTTTTT.

Here the CDR3 DNA reads TGTGCCAGCAGTTACGCAGGGCAGCAGCCCCAGCATTTT. Translating it yields CASSYAGQQPQHF. The chain joins TRBV6-6 to TRBJ1-5; TRBD1 might be the D (5 bases). Germline CDR1 MNHNY, CDR2 SVGAGI (reference sequence). The germline V and J ends were trimmed by 2 bases and 7 bases, with 9 bases remaining between them. The CDR3 is 13 amino acids.

This clonotype was observed at least ten times. This chain connects TRBV4-1 to TRBJ2-1, with D possibly TRBD2 on 6 matching bases. V was pared by 4 bases and J by 0 bases, with 10 bases between. The CDR3 consists of 15 residues. The germline V gene has CDR1 MGHRA and CDR2 YSYEKL. CDR3 loop: CASSRGESSYNEQFF. The CDR3, as DNA: TGCGCCAGCAGCCGGGGGGAAAGCTCCTACAATGAGCAGTTCTTC.

This chain uses TRBV7-9 with TRBJ1-5; perhaps TRBD1 as D (5 bases). The CDR3 has 16 amino acids. V shed 0 bases and J shed 1 base, with 10 bases lying between them. Germline CDR1 and CDR2: SEHNR and FQNEAQ (reference sequence). CDR3 sequence (DNA): TGTGCCAGCAGCTTAGCGCTAGGGGACAGCAATCAGCCCCAGCATTTT. Encoded protein: CASSLALGDSNQPQHF.

V is TRBV19 and J is TRBJ2-2, with D perhaps matching TRBD2 (6 bases). Trimming took off 0 bases at V and 6 bases at J, with 8 bases between the two ends. Looked up from germline, CDR1 is LNHDA and CDR2 is SQIVND (reference sequence). CDR3 length: 14 amino acids. The CDR3 bases are TGTGCCAGTAGTATAGAACTAGCACCCGGGGAGCTGTTTTTT. This translates into CASSIELAPGELFF. Full variable domain (outside the CDR3, taken from reference TRBV19 and TRBJ2-2): DGGITQSPKYLFRKEGQNVTLSCEQNLNHDAMYWYRQDPGQGLRLIYYSQIVNDFQKGDIAEGYSVSREKKESFPLTVTSAQKNPTAFYLCASSIELAPGELFFGEGSRLTVL.

The CDR3 nucleotides are TGTGCCTGGAGTGAGGACAGTAATCAGCCCCAGCATTTT. Translated: CAWSEDSNQPQHF. The chain is built from TRBV30 and TRBJ1-5; tentative D call: TRBD1 (6 bases). Germline V lookup: CDR1 GTSNPN, CDR2 SVGIG (reference sequence). The CDR3 extends over 13 amino acids. V was cut by 1 base and J by 4 bases, with 8 bases left in between.

This clonotype has just a few counts. The rearrangement joins TRBV6-5 to TRBJ2-3; D not resolved. Germline CDR1 reads MNHEY; CDR2 reads SVGAGI. V was pared by 0 bases and J by 0 bases, with 7 bases between. This CDR3 is 15 amino acids long. CDR3 bases: TGTGCCAGCAGTTACTCCGCGGTGAGCACAGATACGCAGTATTTT. Translated: CASSYSAVSTDTQYF.

There are a few counts of this clonotype. One end of the junction is discordant with germline, which a read error may explain. DNA of the CDR3: TGTGCCAGCAGTCACTCCGATGTTTGGTATGGCTACACCTTC. Its translation: CASSHSDVWYGYTF. The chain uses TRBV6-2 or TRBV6-3 and TRBJ1-2, with D hard to call. This CDR3 contains 14 residues. Germline V lookup: CDR1 MNHEY, CDR2 SVGEGT.

The genes are TRBV10-3 and TRBJ1-1; D is undetermined. The germline CDR1 and CDR2 sequences are ENHRY and SYGVKD. The CDR3 is 11 amino acids. V shed 4 bases and J shed 13 bases, with 13 bases lying between them. This chain's CDR3 is CAISGQEDVFF. CDR3 coding DNA: TGTGCCATCAGTGGGCAGGAGGATGTTTTCTTT.

This clonotype occurred a few times. The chain couples TRBV7-9 to TRBJ1-1, with D perhaps TRBD1 (5 bases). This CDR3 has 15 residues. Germline V lookup: CDR1 SEHNR, CDR2 FQNEAQ (reference sequence). The V and J ends lost 4 bases and 3 bases respectively, with 15 bases between them. This CDR3 reads CASSSSAEGYTEAFF. The DNA for the CDR3 is TGTGCCAGCAGCTCCTCTGCAGAGGGGTACACTGAAGCTTTCTTT.

The J gene is TRBJ1-1, the V gene TRBV5-1; possible D gene TRBD1, 6 bases. Germline assignment: CDR1 SGHRS and CDR2 YFSETQ. The V end lost 2 bases, the J end lost 4 bases, and 12 bases lay between the germline ends. The CDR3 is 14 residues long. The CDR3 DNA reads TGCGCCAGCAGCTTTGGCCCAGGGGCCACTGAAGCTTTCTTT. Translation: CASSFGPGATEAFF.

V usage is TRBV20-1 and J usage is TRBJ2-1; 9 bases line up with TRBD2. This CDR3 is 13 amino acids long. Germline V gene lookup returns CDR1 DFQATT and CDR2 SNEGSKA (reference sequence). This CDR3 is CRPGGGATNEQFF. The CDR3 nucleotides read TGCAGGCCTGGCGGGGGGGCAACCAATGAGCAGTTCTTC.

The gene calls are TRBV11-2 and TRBJ2-1, with 15 nucleotides matching TRBD2. Germline V gene data show CDR1 as SGHAT and CDR2 as FQNNGV. The V gene end was trimmed by 2 bases and the J gene end by 14 bases; junction bases not matched to a gene: 4. The CDR3 length is 14 residues. Here the CDR3 DNA reads TGTGCCAGCAGCTTACTGGGACTAGCGGGGGGTGAGTTCTTC. This encodes CASSLLGLAGGEFF.

This CDR3 reads CASSPDGGHSFGGTQYF. Here the CDR3 DNA reads TGTGCCAGCAGCCCCGACGGGGGGCACTCCTTCGGTGGGACCCAGTACTTC. J is TRBJ2-5 and V is TRBV7-2; perhaps TRBD2 as D (7 bases). Germline CDR1 is SGHTA and CDR2 is FQGNSA. The V end lost 5 bases, the J end lost 7 bases, and 26 bases lay between the germline ends. The length of the CDR3 is 17 residues.

The V call is TRBV19, the J call TRBJ2-1; TRBD2 agrees at 10 bases. J was trimmed by 12 bases and V by 6 bases; bases with no gene match: 17. Germline CDR1 and CDR2: LNHDA and SQIVND (reference sequence). The CDR3 covers 16 residues. CDR3 bases: TGTGCCAGTAGGAACCCTAGCGGGGGTAAATCAGCGGGGCAGTTCTTC. This sequence encodes CASRNPSGGKSAGQFF. The entire variable domain, with the rest obtained from reference TRBV19 and TRBJ2-1, is as follows: DGGITQSPKYLFRKEGQNVTLSCEQNLNHDAMYWYRQDPGQGLRLIYYSQIVNDFQKGDIAEGYSVSREKKESFPLTVTSAQKNPTAFYLCASRNPSGGKSAGQFFGPGTRLTVL.

This clonotype appeared a few times. The V and J genes are TRBV4-3 and TRBJ2-1, with D possibly matching TRBD2 (5 bases). The CDR3 totals 15 residues. The germline V and J ends were trimmed by 0 bases and 10 bases, with 16 bases remaining between them. Germline-derived CDR1 and CDR2 are LGHNA and YSLEER. The CDR3 coding sequence is TGCGCCAGCAGCCAAGATCCGGCTAGCCGGAGGGAGCAGTTCTTC. It translates to CASSQDPASRREQFF.

This clonotype was detected only a few times. The rearrangement links TRBV6-1 to TRBJ1-5; D not certain. Germline V gene lookup returns CDR1 MNHNS and CDR2 SASEGT. The CDR3 extends over 16 amino acids. Deletions cut 7 bases from V and 3 bases from J, with 19 bases between. CDR3 residues: CASTQGRGSDNQPQHF. The CDR3 nucleotides read TGTGCCAGCACCCAAGGTCGCGGGAGCGACAATCAGCCCCAGCATTTT.

CDR3 sequence (DNA): TGTGCCAGCCGTTCGATGGACAGGGCGGGGAATGAGCAGTTCTTC. Translating it yields CASRSMDRAGNEQFF. The chain combines TRBV2 with TRBJ2-1; TRBD1 agrees at 8 bases. V dropped 8 bases and J dropped 7; count of bases not matched to a gene: 13. This CDR3 region has 15 residues. The V gene's germline CDR1 is SNHLY and CDR2 FYNNEI. The variable domain in full, completed from reference TRBV2 and TRBJ2-1, reads EPEVTQTPSHQVTQMGQEVILRCVPISNHLYFYWYRQILGQKVEFLVSFYNNEISEKSEIFDDQFSVERPDGSNFTLKIRSTKLEDSAMYFCASRSMDRAGNEQFFGPGTRLTVL.

The chain uses TRBV24-1 and TRBJ1-5; 8 nucleotides align to TRBD1. Germline V gene lookup returns CDR1 KGHDR and CDR2 SFDVKD. The CDR3 is 14 amino acids. V lost 7 bases and J lost 5; bases outside the gene matches: 6. The CDR3 bases are TGTGCCACCAGCCCGGGACAGGTTCATCAGCCCCAGCATTTT. Its protein is CATSPGQVHQPQHF.